These 18 T cell receptor beta chains were sequenced from one sample in a study of Ad26.COV2.S vaccination and SARS-CoV-2 variants. Profiling relied on immunoSEQ multiplex PCR, and the TCRdb table lists in-frame clones only, not all of them. The table has hundreds of thousands of clones, less than 90% seen once. Specified treatment: 15 to 20 received Ad26.COV2.S at low or high dose, single or two shots; about five received placebo; per-sample allocation not given. Day 63 after the first injection of vaccine or placebo was the sampling time. The sample here was peripheral blood, taken in a trial of Ad26.COV2.S vaccine versus placebo. These receptors all stem from a person aged 18-65 years who received the Ad26.COV2.S COVID-19 vaccine or a placebo.

The chain is built from TRBV11-3 and TRBJ2-7; the D is unclear. From germline, CDR1 is SGHNT and CDR2 YENEEA. Trimming left V 5 bases short and J 6 bases short, with 11 bases between. The CDR3 runs 12 residues. The CDR3 DNA is TGTGCCAGCAGCCAGTGGGGAACCGAGCAGTACTTC. Protein: CASSQWGTEQYF.

This clone was recorded a few times. The genes are TRBV30 and TRBJ2-7; D is unclear. With 0 bases removed from V and 2 bases from J, the gap between germline ends came to 11 bases. CDR1 is GTSNPN and CDR2 is SVGIG in the germline V gene (reference sequence). The CDR3 contains 14 residues. For the CDR3, the DNA is TGTGCCTGGAGTGTTTGGGGTAGACCCTACGAGCAGTACTTC. Amino acids: CAWSVWGRPYEQYF.

The chain employs TRBV4-1 and TRBJ2-2; D is ambiguous. CDR3 length equals 14 residues. Germline CDR1 and CDR2: MGHRA and YSYEKL. V shed 0 bases and J shed 7 bases, with 9 bases lying between them. CDR3 sequence reads: CASSQDNGDGELFF. DNA for the CDR3: TGCGCCAGCAGCCAAGATAATGGGGACGGGGAGCTGTTTTTT.

The chain couples TRBV19 to TRBJ2-5; unclear D gene. V lost 2 bases and J lost 5, with 9 bases in between. The CDR3 covers 13 residues. Per germline, CDR1 LNHDA and CDR2 SQIVND (reference sequence). The CDR3 coding sequence is TGTGCCAGTAGTATACCGGGCGTTGAGACCCAGTACTTC. Amino acid sequence: CASSIPGVETQYF. Drawing the rest from reference TRBV19 and TRBJ2-5, the complete variable domain is DGGITQSPKYLFRKEGQNVTLSCEQNLNHDAMYWYRQDPGQGLRLIYYSQIVNDFQKGDIAEGYSVSREKKESFPLTVTSAQKNPTAFYLCASSIPGVETQYFGPGTRLLVL.

This chain links TRBV19 with TRBJ2-2, with TRBD2 matching over 7 bases. The CDR3 has 17 amino acids. V lost 5 bases and J lost 1; bases outside the gene matches: 10. Germline CDR1 is LNHDA and CDR2 is SQIVND (reference sequence). The DNA of the CDR3 is TGTGCCAGTAGTGGTCCCGGGGGGACGGTGAACACCGGGGAGCTGTTTTTT. Amino acid sequence: CASSGPGGTVNTGELFF.

The chain carries TRBV2 and TRBJ1-1, with 7 bases lining up with TRBD1. Trimming cost V 8 bases and J 0 bases; bases outside gene matches: 9. The germline CDR1 and CDR2 sequences are SNHLY and FYNNEI. The CDR3 loop spans 15 amino acids. Here the CDR3 DNA reads TGTGCCAGCTGCCGGGACAGAGAAATGAACACTGAAGCTTTCTTT. The encoded protein is CASCRDREMNTEAFF.

The chain combines TRBV10-3 with TRBJ1-6; possible D gene TRBD1, 5 bases. The V gene lost 8 bases and the J gene lost 10 bases, with 18 bases spanning the gap. This CDR3 has 14 residues. CDR1 and CDR2 from the germline V gene are ENHRY and SYGVKD. The CDR3: CAISPVGGNSPLHF. In DNA, the CDR3 is TGTGCCATCTCACCCGTTGGGGGGAACTCACCCCTCCACTTT.

The CDR3 DNA is TGTGCCAGCTCACCAGGGACCTTTAATGGCTACACCTTC. It specifies CASSPGTFNGYTF. The rearrangement links TRBV18 to TRBJ1-2, with D perhaps TRBD1 (5 bases). This CDR3 is built from 13 residues. The V end was cut by 2 bases, the J end by 6 bases, with 10 bases between. The germline V gene encodes CDR1 KGHSH and CDR2 LQKENI.

The chain links TRBV5-8 to TRBJ1-1; D call uncertain. CDR3 length: 13 amino acids. The germline V gene has CDR1 SGHTS and CDR2 YDEGEE. The germline V and J ends were trimmed by 5 bases and 5 bases, with 13 bases remaining between them. The CDR3 is CASSGLIRTEAFF. The CDR3 DNA reads TGTGCCAGCAGTGGGCTTATTAGGACTGAAGCTTTCTTT.

This clone was observed once. V gene TRBV9 combines with J gene TRBJ1-5; 7 nucleotides line up with TRBD1. Germline-derived CDR1 and CDR2 are SGDLS and YYNGEE. Trimming at V came to 3 bases and at J to 5 bases, leaving 5 bases not matched to a gene. The CDR3 consists of 14 residues. The CDR3 bases are TGTGCCAGCAGCGCGACAGGGAGCGATCAGCCCCAGCATTTT. Protein sequence: CASSATGSDQPQHF.

Details on this clone: Other DNA sequences in the same sample also yield this CDR3. The V call is TRBV7-2, the J call TRBJ1-6; D remains ambiguous. CDR1 SGHTA and CDR2 FQGNSA come from the germline V gene. V lost 3 bases to trimming and J lost 13 bases, with 7 bases between them. The CDR3 is 11 residues long. In DNA, the CDR3 is TGTGCCAGCAGCTTGGGTTCCCCCCTCCACTTT. It translates to CASSLGSPLHF.

V is TRBV5-4 and J is TRBJ1-2; D not certain. Germline V gene lookup returns CDR1 SGHNT and CDR2 YYREEE (reference sequence). The CDR3 spans 14 residues. The V end was cut by 6 bases, the J end by 7 bases, with 19 bases between. The CDR3 spells CASTVVRAEGGYTF. DNA of the CDR3: TGTGCCAGCACCGTGGTAAGGGCCGAAGGTGGCTACACCTTC.

A single count supports this clone. The chain is built from TRBV28 and TRBJ2-7; no clear D gene. V shed 10 bases and J shed 0 bases, with 16 bases lying between them. This CDR3 is 14 amino acids long. Germline V gives CDR1 MDHEN, CDR2 SYDVKM. The CDR3 is CATLLTEASYEQYF. For the CDR3, the DNA is TGTGCCACCTTGCTTACAGAGGCCTCCTACGAGCAGTACTTC.

The rearrangement links TRBV11-2 to TRBJ2-3; TRBD2 agrees at 10 bases. This CDR3 is 19 amino acids long. In germline, CDR1 is SGHAT, CDR2 FQNNGV. The V segment lost 5 bases and the J segment 2 bases; nucleotides outside the gene matches: 16. Here the CDR3 reads CASSASGGGLEVVTDTQYF. The DNA of the CDR3 is TGTGCCAGCAGCGCCAGCGGGGGGGGCCTCGAGGTGGTCACAGATACGCAGTATTTT.

The chain joins TRBV2 to TRBJ1-1; D is possibly TRBD1 (5 bases). CDR1 SNHLY and CDR2 FYNNEI come from the germline V gene. V was trimmed by 3 bases and J by 0 bases, leaving 20 bases between them. The CDR3 extends over 18 amino acids. The CDR3 reads CASSDDHPIGGMNTEAFF. The CDR3 region has the DNA TGTGCCAGCAGTGACGACCACCCTATTGGGGGGATGAACACTGAAGCTTTCTTT.

The chain carries TRBV10-3 and TRBJ2-2; TRBD1 aligns across 10 bases. Germline CDR1 ENHRY, CDR2 SYGVKD. J was trimmed by 1 base and V by 7 bases; bases with no gene match: 3. This CDR3 is built from 15 residues. CDR3 loop: CAINDRGLNTGELFF. As DNA, the CDR3 is TGTGCCATCAACGACAGGGGGCTGAACACCGGGGAGCTGTTTTTT.

The CDR3 reads CASRYARGADLGPGELFF. CDR3 sequence (DNA): TGTGCCAGCAGATACGCCCGGGGAGCGGATCTGGGGCCCGGGGAGCTGTTTTTT. The rearrangement uses TRBV6-2 or TRBV6-3 and TRBJ2-2, with D perhaps matching TRBD1 or TRBD2 (5 bases each). The V gene lost 6 bases and the J gene lost 6 bases, with 26 bases spanning the gap. Looked up from germline, CDR1 is MNHEY and CDR2 is SVGEGT. CDR3 length: 18 amino acids.

This chain uses TRBV7-2 with TRBJ1-5; D is possibly TRBD1 (5 bases). This CDR3 contains 15 residues. V was pared by 3 bases and J by 1 base, with 10 bases between. Germline CDR1 and CDR2: SGHTA and FQGNSA. CDR3 sequence: CASSFARASNQPQHF. CDR3 in DNA: TGTGCCAGCAGCTTTGCCAGGGCAAGCAATCAGCCCCAGCATTTT.